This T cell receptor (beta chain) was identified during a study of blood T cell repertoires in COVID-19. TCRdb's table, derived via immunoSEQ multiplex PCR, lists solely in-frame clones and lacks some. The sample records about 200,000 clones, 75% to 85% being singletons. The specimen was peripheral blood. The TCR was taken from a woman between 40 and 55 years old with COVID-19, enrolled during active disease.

CDR3 nucleotides: TGTGCCAGCAGCTGGGGACAGGGAAATCAGCCCCAGCATTTT. Protein product: CASSWGQGNQPQHF. This chain uses TRBV3-1 (or the pseudogene TRBV3-2) with TRBJ1-5; TRBD1 agrees at 9 bases. V lost 5 bases, J lost 4 bases, and 3 bases stayed unmatched. The CDR3 runs 14 residues. The V gene's germline CDR1 is LGHDT and CDR2 YNNKEL (reference sequence).